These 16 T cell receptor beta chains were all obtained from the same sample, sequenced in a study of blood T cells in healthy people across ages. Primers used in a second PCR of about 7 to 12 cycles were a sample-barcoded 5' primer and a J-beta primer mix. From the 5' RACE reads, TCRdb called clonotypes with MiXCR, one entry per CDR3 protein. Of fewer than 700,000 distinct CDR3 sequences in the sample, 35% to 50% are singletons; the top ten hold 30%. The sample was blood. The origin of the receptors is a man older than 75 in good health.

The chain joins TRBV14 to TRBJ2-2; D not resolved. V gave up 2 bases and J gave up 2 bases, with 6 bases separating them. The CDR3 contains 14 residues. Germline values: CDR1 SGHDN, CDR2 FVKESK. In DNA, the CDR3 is TGTGCCAGCAGCCAATTCATAAACACCGGGGAGCTGTTTTTT. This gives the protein CASSQFINTGELFF. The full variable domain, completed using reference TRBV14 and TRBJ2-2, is EAGVTQFPSHSVIEKGQTVTLRCDPISGHDNLYWYRRVMGKEIKFLLHFVKESKQDESGMPNNRFLAERTGGTYSTLKVQPAELEDSGVYFCASSQFINTGELFFGEGSRLTVL.

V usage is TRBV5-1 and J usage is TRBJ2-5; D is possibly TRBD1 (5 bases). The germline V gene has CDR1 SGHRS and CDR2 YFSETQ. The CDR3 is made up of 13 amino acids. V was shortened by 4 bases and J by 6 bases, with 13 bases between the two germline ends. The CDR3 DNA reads TGCGCCAGCAGCGGAACAGGTGGGAAGACCCAGTACTTC. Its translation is CASSGTGGKTQYF.

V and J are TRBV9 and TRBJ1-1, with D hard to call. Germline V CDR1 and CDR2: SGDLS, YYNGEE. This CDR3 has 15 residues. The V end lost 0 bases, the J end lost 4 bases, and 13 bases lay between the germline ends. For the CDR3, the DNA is TGTGCCAGCAGCGTAGTGTCTGGACTAGGCACTGAAGCTTTCTTT. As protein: CASSVVSGLGTEAFF. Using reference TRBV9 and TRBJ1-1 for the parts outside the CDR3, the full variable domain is DSGVTQTPKHLITATGQRVTLRCSPRSGDLSVYWYQQSLDQGLQFLIQYYNGEERAKGNILERFSAQQFPDLHSELNLSSLELGDSALYFCASSVVSGLGTEAFFGQGTRLTVV.

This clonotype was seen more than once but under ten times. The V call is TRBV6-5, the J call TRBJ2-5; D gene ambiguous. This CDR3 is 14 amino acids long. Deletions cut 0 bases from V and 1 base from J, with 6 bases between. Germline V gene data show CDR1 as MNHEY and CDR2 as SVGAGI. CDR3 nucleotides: TGTGCCAGCAGTTACTCGACGCTCCAAGAGACCCAGTACTTC. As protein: CASSYSTLQETQYF.

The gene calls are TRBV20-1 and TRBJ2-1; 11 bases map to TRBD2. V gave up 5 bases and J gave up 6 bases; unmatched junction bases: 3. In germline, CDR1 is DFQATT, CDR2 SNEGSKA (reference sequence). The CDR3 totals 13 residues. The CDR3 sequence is CSALTSGGNEQFF. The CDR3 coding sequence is TGCAGTGCTCTTACTAGCGGGGGCAATGAGCAGTTCTTC.

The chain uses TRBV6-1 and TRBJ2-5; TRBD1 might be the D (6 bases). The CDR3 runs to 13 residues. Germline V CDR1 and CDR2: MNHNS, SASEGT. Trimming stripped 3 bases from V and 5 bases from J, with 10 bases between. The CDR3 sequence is CASSETGPETQYF. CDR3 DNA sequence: TGTGCCAGCAGTGAGACAGGCCCGGAGACCCAGTACTTC.

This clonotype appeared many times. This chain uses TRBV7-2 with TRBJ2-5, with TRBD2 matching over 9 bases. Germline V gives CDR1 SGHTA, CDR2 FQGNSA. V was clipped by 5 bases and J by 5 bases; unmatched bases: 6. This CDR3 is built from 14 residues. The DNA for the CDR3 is TGTGCCAGCAGCCGTCTAGCGGGAAAGGAGACCCAGTACTTC. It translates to CASSRLAGKETQYF.

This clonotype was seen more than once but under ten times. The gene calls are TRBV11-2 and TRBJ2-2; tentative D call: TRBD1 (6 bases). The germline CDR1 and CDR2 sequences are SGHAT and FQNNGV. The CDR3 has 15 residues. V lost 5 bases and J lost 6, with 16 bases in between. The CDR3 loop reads CASSAQGNRAGELFF. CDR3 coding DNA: TGTGCCAGCAGCGCACAGGGTAATAGGGCCGGGGAGCTGTTTTTT. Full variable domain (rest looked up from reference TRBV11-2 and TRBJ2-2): EAGVAQSPRYKIIEKRQSVAFWCNPISGHATLYWYQQILGQGPKLLIQFQNNGVVDDSQLPKDRFSAERLKGVDSTLKIQPAKLEDSAVYLCASSAQGNRAGELFFGEGSRLTVL.

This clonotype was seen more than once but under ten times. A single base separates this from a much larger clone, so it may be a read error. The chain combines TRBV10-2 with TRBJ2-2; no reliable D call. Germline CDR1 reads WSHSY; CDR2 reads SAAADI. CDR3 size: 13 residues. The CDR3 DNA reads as TGCGCCGGCAGTGTTTCATACACCGGGGAGCTGTTTTTT. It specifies CAGSVSYTGELFF.

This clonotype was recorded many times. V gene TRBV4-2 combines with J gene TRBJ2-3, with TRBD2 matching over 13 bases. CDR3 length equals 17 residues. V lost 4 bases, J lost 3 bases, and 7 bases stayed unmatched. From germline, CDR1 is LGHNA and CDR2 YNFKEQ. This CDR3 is CASSLHGTSGTTDTQYF. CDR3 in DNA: TGTGCCAGCAGCCTACACGGGACTAGCGGGACGACAGATACGCAGTATTTT.

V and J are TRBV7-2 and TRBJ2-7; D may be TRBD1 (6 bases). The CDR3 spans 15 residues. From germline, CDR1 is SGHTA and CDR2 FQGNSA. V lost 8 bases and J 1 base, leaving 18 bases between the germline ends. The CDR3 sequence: CASAQQGTGSYEQYF. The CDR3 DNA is TGTGCCAGCGCACAACAGGGAACAGGATCCTACGAGCAGTACTTC. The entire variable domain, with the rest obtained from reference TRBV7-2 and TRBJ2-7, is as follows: GAGVSQSPSNKVTEKGKDVELRCDPISGHTALYWYRQSLGQGLEFLIYFQGNSAPDKSGLPSDRFSAERTGGSVSTLTIQRTQQEDSAVYLCASAQQGTGSYEQYFGPGTRLTVT.

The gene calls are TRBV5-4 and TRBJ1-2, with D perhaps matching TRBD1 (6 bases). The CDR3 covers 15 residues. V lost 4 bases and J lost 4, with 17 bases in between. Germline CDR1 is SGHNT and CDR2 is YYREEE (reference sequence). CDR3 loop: CASSQRTDFPYGYTF. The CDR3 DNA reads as TGTGCCAGCAGCCAAAGGACAGATTTTCCCTATGGCTACACCTTC. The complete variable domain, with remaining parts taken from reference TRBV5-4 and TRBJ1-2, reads ETGVTQSPTHLIKTRGQQVTLRCSSQSGHNTVSWYQQALGQGPQFIFQYYREEENGRGNFPPRFSGLQFPNYSSELNVNALELDDSALYLCASSQRTDFPYGYTFGSGTRLTVV.

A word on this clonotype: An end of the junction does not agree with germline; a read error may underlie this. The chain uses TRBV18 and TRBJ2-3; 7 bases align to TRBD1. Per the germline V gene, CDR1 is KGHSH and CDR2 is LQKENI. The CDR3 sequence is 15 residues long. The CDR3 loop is CASSARQGVTDTQYF. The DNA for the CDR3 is TGTGCTAGCTCCGCGAGACAGGGTGTGACAGATACGCAGTATTTT.

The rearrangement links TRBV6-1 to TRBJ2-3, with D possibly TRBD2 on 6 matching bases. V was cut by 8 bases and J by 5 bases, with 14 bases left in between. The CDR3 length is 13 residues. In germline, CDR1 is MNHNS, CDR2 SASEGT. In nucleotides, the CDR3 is TGTGCCAGCTCTGACGGGAGTCAAGATACGCAGTATTTT. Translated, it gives CASSDGSQDTQYF.

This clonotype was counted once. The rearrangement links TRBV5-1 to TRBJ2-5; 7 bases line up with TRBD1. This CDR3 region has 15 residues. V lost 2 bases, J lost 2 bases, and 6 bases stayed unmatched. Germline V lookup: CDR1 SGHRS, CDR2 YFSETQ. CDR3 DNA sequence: TGCGCCAGCAGCTTCCAGGGGGAACCGCAAGAGACCCAGTACTTC. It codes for CASSFQGEPQETQYF.

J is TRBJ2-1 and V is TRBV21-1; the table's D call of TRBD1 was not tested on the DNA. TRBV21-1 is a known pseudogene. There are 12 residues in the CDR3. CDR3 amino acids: CVCRGRDNEQFF. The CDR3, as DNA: TGTGTCTGCCGGGGCAGGGACAATGAGCAGTTCTTC.